The 32 T cell receptor beta chains listed next were all sequenced from one sample in a study of vaccination effects on CD4 cells after COVID-19. Which antigens these TCRs recognize remains unknown. Measured with immunoSEQ multiplex PCR; TCRdb has only the in-frame clones, and not every one. Among 65,000 to 80,000 clones listed, over 60% were seen once. Isolation of CD4+ T cells took place after about ten days of culture. The sample here was CD4+ T cells from PBMCs cultured without peptide, taken before COVID-19 vaccination. These TCRs come from a human donor who received a COVID-19 vaccine.

This clone was detected only a few times. This CDR3 reads CASSLGGGNQPQHF. The CDR3 DNA is TGCGCCAGCAGCCTAGGGGGCGGCAATCAGCCCCAGCATTTT. The V gene is TRBV4-1, the J gene TRBJ1-5; TRBD1 agrees at 7 bases. V shed 4 bases and J 2 bases; nucleotides not matched to a gene: 2. CDR3 length equals 14 residues. From germline, CDR1 is MGHRA and CDR2 YSYEKL.

This clone has just a few counts. The chain employs TRBV30 and TRBJ1-1; D is ambiguous. Germline CDR1 is GTSNPN and CDR2 is SVGIG (reference sequence). The CDR3 is made up of 13 amino acids. Between the trimmed V and J ends, which lost 2 bases and 1 base, there was a span of 8 bases. CDR3 coding DNA: TGTGCCTGGAGTTCACAGCCGAACACTGAAGCTTTCTTT. Translation gives CAWSSQPNTEAFF.

This sequence joins TRBV6-4 and TRBJ1-5; D unclear. Trimming pared 6 bases from V and 0 bases from J, leaving 9 bases between. Germline assignment: CDR1 MRHNA and CDR2 SNTAGT. This CDR3 contains 14 residues. CDR3 residues: CASSGRDSNQPQHF. The CDR3, as DNA: TGTGCCAGCAGCGGACGGGATAGCAATCAGCCCCAGCATTTT.

This chain connects TRBV19 to TRBJ2-2, with 7 bases identical to TRBD1. Germline V gives CDR1 LNHDA, CDR2 SQIVND (reference sequence). V shed 10 bases and J 1 base; nucleotides not matched to a gene: 6. The CDR3 has 14 residues. The CDR3 loop reads CATRDRENTGELFF. As DNA, the CDR3 is TGTGCCACCCGGGACAGAGAGAACACCGGGGAGCTGTTTTTT.

CDR3 nucleotides: TGTGCCAGCCCTGGACTAGGGCTTCGGGAGAACACTGAAGCTTTCTTT. Translation: CASPGLGLRENTEAFF. This rearrangement joins TRBV5-8 to TRBJ1-1; D gene uncertain. Germline CDR1 is SGHTS and CDR2 is YDEGEE. Trimming took 7 bases from V and 1 from J, leaving 20 bases between them. The CDR3 runs 16 residues.

This chain uses TRBV5-5 with TRBJ1-5, with D uncertain. The V end was cut by 0 bases, the J end by 8 bases, with 9 bases between. The CDR3 has 13 amino acids. Germline V lookup: CDR1 SGHKS, CDR2 YYEKEE (reference sequence). The CDR3 sequence: CASSLAIAEPQHF. DNA of the CDR3: TGTGCCAGCAGCTTGGCAATCGCCGAGCCCCAGCATTTT.

The V and J genes are TRBV5-8 and TRBJ1-5, with TRBD1 identical over 11 bases. Germline V gives CDR1 SGHTS, CDR2 YDEGEE. The CDR3 runs to 16 residues. The V gene end was trimmed by 4 bases and the J gene end by 7 bases; junction bases not matched to a gene: 10. The CDR3 spells CASSGRTGGPWQPQHF. The CDR3 bases are TGTGCCAGCAGCGGACGGACAGGGGGCCCTTGGCAGCCCCAGCATTTT.

This clone came up a few times. V usage is TRBV5-1 and J usage is TRBJ2-1, with 9 bases that match TRBD1. Germline CDR1 SGHRS, CDR2 YFSETQ. Losses at the gene ends were 4 bases for V and 8 bases for J; bases not matched to a gene: 10. The CDR3 length is 15 residues. Here the CDR3 DNA reads TGCGCCAGCAGCCCGGGACAGGGCAATGTAGATGAGCAGTTCTTC. Protein product: CASSPGQGNVDEQFF.

V and J are TRBV25-1 and TRBJ1-1; 8 bases are shared with TRBD1. CDR3 size: 15 residues. V gave up 6 bases and J gave up 3 bases; unmatched junction bases: 9. Germline V lookup: CDR1 MGHDK, CDR2 SYGVNS. The CDR3 sequence is CASRKTGDGDTEAFF. CDR3 coding DNA: TGTGCCAGCAGAAAGACAGGGGACGGAGACACTGAAGCTTTCTTT. Complete variable domain (other parts from reference TRBV25-1 and TRBJ1-1): EADIYQTPRYLVIGTGKKITLECSQTMGHDKMYWYQQDPGMELHLIHYSYGVNSTEKGDLSSESTVSRIRTEHFPLTLESARPSHTSQYLCASRKTGDGDTEAFFGQGTRLTVV.

The CDR3 region is CASSEAVGSTRADTQYF. CDR3 bases: TGTGCCAGCAGTGAAGCGGTAGGCTCAACACGGGCAGATACGCAGTATTTT. The V gene is TRBV6-1, the J gene TRBJ2-3; no reliable D call. Trimming pared 0 bases from V and 4 bases from J, leaving 17 bases between. CDR1 and CDR2 (germline): MNHNS, SASEGT. The CDR3 runs to 17 residues.

This clone was found once. The chain combines TRBV3-1 (or the pseudogene TRBV3-2) with TRBJ1-6; 7 bases are a match to TRBD1. The ends lost 0 bases at V and 10 bases at J; junction bases unmatched: 6. CDR3 length equals 15 residues. The germline gives CDR1 LGHDT, CDR2 YNNKEL (reference sequence). As DNA, the CDR3 is TGTGCCAGCAGCCAAGAGGGATCAGGGGGATCACCCCTCCACTTT. Translation gives CASSQEGSGGSPLHF.

The J gene is TRBJ1-1, the V gene TRBV18, with no clear D. Germline V lookup: CDR1 KGHSH, CDR2 LQKENI. This CDR3 spans 15 amino acids. V dropped 3 bases and J dropped 6 bases, with 17 bases sitting between them. This CDR3 is CASSPSPNESAEAFF. The CDR3 DNA follows: TGTGCCAGCTCACCTTCTCCCAACGAGTCTGCTGAAGCTTTCTTT. Together with reference TRBV18 and TRBJ1-1, the CDR3 gives the full variable domain: NAGVMQNPRHLVRRRGQEARLRCSPMKGHSHVYWYRQLPEEGLKFMVYLQKENIIDESGMPKERFSAEFPKEGPSILRIQQVVRGDSAAYFCASSPSPNESAEAFFGQGTRLTVV.

The gene calls are TRBV14 and TRBJ1-4; D ambiguous. Deletions cut 2 bases from V and 2 bases from J, with 3 bases between. CDR1 is SGHDN and CDR2 is FVKESK in the germline V gene. The CDR3 sequence is 13 residues long. CDR3 residues: CASSQWTNEKLFF. The CDR3 DNA follows: TGTGCCAGCAGCCAATGGACTAATGAAAAACTGTTTTTT.

The chain uses TRBV6-2 or TRBV6-3 and TRBJ1-6; the D is unclear. V lost 4 bases to trimming and J lost 1 base, with 14 bases between them. The CDR3 runs to 17 residues. The germline gives CDR1 MNHEY, CDR2 SVGEGT. The DNA for the CDR3 is TGTGCCAGCAGTTTAGCGTCCGGTTGGTCCTATAATTCACCCCTCCACTTT. This encodes CASSLASGWSYNSPLHF.

The rearrangement uses TRBV3-1 (or the pseudogene TRBV3-2) and TRBJ2-1; D possibly matches TRBD1 or TRBD2 (5 bases each). CDR3 size: 15 residues. V was cut by 5 bases and J by 3 bases, with 14 bases left in between. Germline lookup yields CDR1 LGHDT and CDR2 YNNKEL (reference sequence). CDR3 sequence (DNA): TGTGCCAGCAGCATATCGGGACGAATCTACAATGAGCAGTTCTTC. Translated, it gives CASSISGRIYNEQFF.

The chain carries TRBV5-1 and TRBJ2-6; 7 bases fit TRBD2. Trimming at V came to 6 bases and at J to 3 bases, leaving 9 bases not matched to a gene. Germline CDR1 is SGHRS and CDR2 is YFSETQ. The CDR3 is 16 amino acids. CDR3 in DNA: TGCGCCAGCACCTCGTCGGGGGGAGTTGGGGCCAACGTCCTGACTTTC. It is translated as CASTSSGGVGANVLTF. Based on the CDR3 plus reference TRBV5-1 and TRBJ2-6, the full variable domain is KAGVTQTPRYLIKTRGQQVTLSCSPISGHRSVSWYQQTPGQGLQFLFEYFSETQRNKGNFPGRFSGRQFSNSRSEMNVSTLELGDSALYLCASTSSGGVGANVLTFGAGSRLTVL.

This chain connects TRBV9 to TRBJ1-6; 7 bases are a match to TRBD1. CDR1 is SGDLS and CDR2 is YYNGEE in the germline V gene. The CDR3 runs 15 residues. Trimming cost V 4 bases and J 11 bases; bases outside gene matches: 12. The CDR3 region is CASSPTRTGTAPLHF. For the CDR3, the DNA is TGTGCCAGCAGCCCCACCAGGACAGGAACGGCACCCCTCCACTTT.

The gene calls are TRBV18 and TRBJ2-3; no firm D call. CDR1 is KGHSH and CDR2 is LQKENI in the germline V gene. This CDR3 is 17 amino acids long. Deletions cut 3 bases from V and 0 bases from J, with 16 bases between. The CDR3 region is CASSPLSTRRSTDTQYF. CDR3 nucleotide sequence: TGTGCCAGCTCACCCCTATCAACACGACGGAGCACAGATACGCAGTATTTT.

J is TRBJ2-5 and V is TRBV7-2, with a weak D call TRBD1 (5 bases). The CDR3 consists of 13 residues. CDR1 is SGHTA, CDR2 FQGNSA, per germline. V gave up 5 bases and J gave up 5 bases, with 12 bases separating them. The CDR3 sequence is CASSPRVTETQYF. In DNA, the CDR3 is TGTGCCAGCAGCCCCAGGGTTACGGAGACCCAGTACTTC.

The chain combines TRBV6-4 with TRBJ1-5; TRBD1 might be the D (5 bases). This CDR3 has 13 amino acids. Trimming cost V 6 bases and J 1 base, with 7 bases left between them. Germline loops: CDR1 MRHNA, CDR2 SNTAGT. The CDR3 here is CASSRESNQPQHF. CDR3 coding DNA: TGTGCCAGCAGCAGGGAGAGCAATCAGCCCCAGCATTTT.

V usage is TRBV2 and J usage is TRBJ2-5; D not certain. Germline V gene sequence: CDR1 SNHLY, CDR2 FYNNEI. The CDR3 length is 11 residues. Trimming removed 8 bases at V and 5 bases at J, with 9 bases between. CDR3 sequence (DNA): TGTGCCAGCGCCAAGGAGGAGACCCAGTACTTC. Its translation is CASAKEETQYF.

The chain has TRBV9 and TRBJ2-5, with D unresolved. V lost 0 bases and J lost 5, with 11 bases in between. CDR1 is SGDLS, CDR2 YYNGEE, per germline. This CDR3 spans 14 amino acids. Here the CDR3 DNA reads TGTGCCAGCAGCGTAGGCGGTAGCTGGGAGACCCAGTACTTC. Translating it yields CASSVGGSWETQYF.

The V and J genes are TRBV27 and TRBJ1-2; 7 nucleotides agree with TRBD1. V lost 5 bases to trimming and J lost 4 bases; unmatched junction nucleotides: 4. The germline V gene encodes CDR1 MNHEY and CDR2 SMNVEV (reference sequence). The CDR3 loop spans 13 amino acids. The CDR3: CASSARDSYGYTF. CDR3 nucleotide sequence: TGTGCCAGCAGTGCCCGGGACAGCTATGGCTACACCTTC.

This clone was detected once. V usage is TRBV2 and J usage is TRBJ1-5, with a tentative D call TRBD1 (5 bases). CDR3 size: 16 residues. Trimming left V 4 bases short and J 3 bases short, with 16 bases between. Germline V gene lookup returns CDR1 SNHLY and CDR2 FYNNEI. CDR3 DNA sequence: TGTGCCAGCAGTGGGGCGGTCCGGGACGACAATCAGCCCCAGCATTTT. Protein sequence: CASSGAVRDDNQPQHF.

The J gene is TRBJ1-5, the V gene TRBV28; D perhaps matches TRBD1 (6 bases). V lost 5 bases to trimming and J lost 3 bases, with 17 bases between them. CDR3 length equals 16 residues. Germline assignment: CDR1 MDHEN and CDR2 SYDVKM. The CDR3 loop is CASSQGLSGFNQPQHF. The CDR3 DNA is TGTGCCAGCAGTCAGGGGCTCTCGGGTTTCAATCAGCCCCAGCATTTT.

The rearrangement links TRBV19 to TRBJ2-2, with D perhaps TRBD1 (5 bases). V was clipped by 6 bases and J by 1 base, with 9 bases between them. From germline, CDR1 is LNHDA and CDR2 SQIVND (reference sequence). The CDR3 spans 14 residues. For the CDR3, the DNA is TGTGCCAGTAGATCGCAGGGGAACACCGGGGAGCTGTTTTTT. It translates to CASRSQGNTGELFF. Full variable domain (missing parts from reference TRBV19 and TRBJ2-2): DGGITQSPKYLFRKEGQNVTLSCEQNLNHDAMYWYRQDPGQGLRLIYYSQIVNDFQKGDIAEGYSVSREKKESFPLTVTSAQKNPTAFYLCASRSQGNTGELFFGEGSRLTVL.

This chain links TRBV19 with TRBJ2-4; maybe TRBD2 (5 bases). The germline gives CDR1 LNHDA, CDR2 SQIVND (reference sequence). The CDR3 spans 14 residues. Trimming cost V 3 bases and J 7 bases, with 13 bases left between them. The CDR3 protein is CASSIGGDGNIQYF. The CDR3 DNA sequence: TGTGCCAGTAGTATTGGAGGCGACGGTAACATTCAGTACTTC.

V gene TRBV5-1 combines with J gene TRBJ1-5; 9 positions match TRBD1. The germline V gene has CDR1 SGHRS and CDR2 YFSETQ. This CDR3 has 15 amino acids. After removal of 0 bases from V and 6 bases from J, the junction contained 4 bases not matched to a gene. CDR3: CASSLGTGEVQPQHF. The CDR3 DNA reads TGCGCCAGCAGCTTGGGGACAGGGGAAGTTCAGCCCCAGCATTTT.

The CDR3 is CASRIPGGAADTQYF. The CDR3 DNA follows: TGTGCCAGCAGGATCCCAGGGGGGGCCGCAGATACGCAGTATTTT. The V call is TRBV6-5, the J call TRBJ2-3; possibly TRBD1 or TRBD2 for D (7 bases each). The CDR3 sequence is 15 residues long. Germline-derived CDR1 and CDR2 are MNHEY and SVGAGI. The V end was cut by 6 bases, the J end by 4 bases, with 17 bases between.

The chain combines TRBV6-5 with TRBJ1-2; 7 bases map to TRBD1. The CDR3 runs 15 residues. The germline V gene has CDR1 MNHEY and CDR2 SVGAGI. DNA for the CDR3: TGTGTCACAACAGGGGCTCGAAAAACAGCCTATGGCTACACCTTC. It codes for CVTTGARKTAYGYTF.

CDR3 coding DNA: TGCGCCAGCAGCTTGGATGGCACAGTTGGAAACACCATATATTTT. Protein sequence: CASSLDGTVGNTIYF. The rearrangement links TRBV5-1 to TRBJ1-3, with no clear D. There are 15 residues in the CDR3. V was shortened by 0 bases and J by 3 bases, with 10 bases between the two germline ends. In germline, CDR1 is SGHRS, CDR2 YFSETQ.

The sample holds a few counts of this clone. The chain joins TRBV2 to TRBJ1-6; D gene uncertain. The CDR3 runs to 16 residues. Germline V gene data show CDR1 as SNHLY and CDR2 as FYNNEI. The germline V and J ends were trimmed by 4 bases and 0 bases, with 10 bases remaining between them. CDR3 amino acids: CASSGTPSSYNSPLHF. In nucleotides, the CDR3 is TGTGCCAGCAGTGGGACCCCCAGCTCCTATAATTCACCCCTCCACTTT.